The 27 T cell receptor beta chains below come from one sample, sequenced in a study of response to subunit inactivated influenza vaccine. TCRdb recomputed calls from the RT-PCR reads with MiXCR, one row per CDR3 protein. There are around 600,000 distinct CDR3 sequences in the sample; about 10% occur only once, and about 10% lies in the top ten. This sample was also put to use in a study of T cells expressing NK-cell markers. That study reports: What made the TCR beta cDNA was 5'RACE template switching with UMIs.

The sample in question was PBMCs from blood, obtained on the day of vaccination. The source is a man aged 45 to 65 who received an inactivated influenza vaccine.

V gene TRBV18 combines with J gene TRBJ1-1; D gene unclear. V gave up 1 base and J gave up 1 base, with 10 bases separating them. There are 15 residues in the CDR3. Germline V CDR1 and CDR2: KGHSH, LQKENI. CDR3 sequence: CASSPRWEKNTEAFF. CDR3 DNA sequence: TGTGCCAGCTCACCACGGTGGGAGAAGAACACTGAAGCTTTCTTT. The full variable domain, completed using reference TRBV18 and TRBJ1-1, is NAGVMQNPRHLVRRRGQEARLRCSPMKGHSHVYWYRQLPEEGLKFMVYLQKENIIDESGMPKERFSAEFPKEGPSILRIQQVVRGDSAAYFCASSPRWEKNTEAFFGQGTRLTVV.

This clonotype has more than one count but fewer than ten. This sequence joins TRBV7-9 and TRBJ1-4; D remains ambiguous. The CDR3 covers 13 residues. From germline, CDR1 is SEHNR and CDR2 FQNEAQ (reference sequence). Trimming pared 6 bases from V and 4 bases from J, leaving 9 bases between. The CDR3, as DNA: TGTGCCAGCAGTTATCATCTTAATGAAAAACTGTTTTTT. Amino acids: CASSYHLNEKLFF.

This clonotype was found a few times. This chain links TRBV29-1 with TRBJ2-7, with TRBD2 identical over 13 bases. The V and J ends lost 4 bases and 7 bases, in that order; junction bases with no gene match: 10. The CDR3 covers 15 residues. The germline gives CDR1 SQVTM, CDR2 ANQGSEA. As DNA, the CDR3 is TGCAGCGTTGCGGGACTAGCGGGACCACCGGGGGAGCAGTACTTC. Its protein product is CSVAGLAGPPGEQYF.

This clonotype was observed a few times. The chain couples TRBV28 to TRBJ2-4, with 8 bases that match TRBD1. Germline V lookup: CDR1 MDHEN, CDR2 SYDVKM. V lost 6 bases and J lost 0; bases outside the gene matches: 16. This CDR3 contains 19 residues. DNA of the CDR3: TGTGCCAGCAGCCCCCTCTCCTGGCGCAGGGGGCGAGCCAAAAACATTCAGTACTTC. Translating gives CASSPLSWRRGRAKNIQYF. Full variable domain (rest looked up from reference TRBV28 and TRBJ2-4): DVKVTQSSRYLVKRTGEKVFLECVQDMDHENMFWYRQDPGLGLRLIYFSYDVKMKEKGDIPEGYSVSREKKERFSLILESASTNQTSMYLCASSPLSWRRGRAKNIQYFGAGTRLSVL.

The DNA for the CDR3 is TGTGCCAGCAGCTTAGTCGGGGTTGGACAGCCCCAGCATTTT. Its translation: CASSLVGVGQPQHF. The chain joins TRBV7-2 to TRBJ1-5; D is ambiguous. V shed 1 base and J shed 7 bases, with 11 bases lying between them. CDR3 size: 14 residues. Germline V lookup: CDR1 SGHTA, CDR2 FQGNSA.

This clonotype was recorded many times. The chain combines TRBV6-2 or TRBV6-3 with TRBJ2-1; D is ambiguous. CDR1 MNHEY and CDR2 SVGEGT come from the germline V gene. Trimming took off 7 bases at V and 0 bases at J, with 10 bases between the two ends. The CDR3 spans 14 residues. The CDR3 DNA reads TGTGCCAGCAAGACCCTGAGCTCCTACAATGAGCAGTTCTTC. Its protein is CASKTLSSYNEQFF.

The CDR3 here is CASSSVGSYNEQFF. The CDR3, as DNA: TGTGCCAGCAGTTCGGTAGGGTCCTACAATGAGCAGTTCTTC. The chain carries TRBV28 and TRBJ2-1, with D unresolved. Between the trimmed V and J ends, which lost 4 bases and 1 base, there was a span of 8 bases. Germline V gene lookup returns CDR1 MDHEN and CDR2 SYDVKM. The CDR3 is 14 amino acids.

Only a few counts were recorded for this clonotype. CDR3 residues: CASSWGESYEQYF. CDR3 coding DNA: TGTGCCAGTAGTTGGGGGGAGTCCTACGAGCAGTACTTC. The chain joins TRBV19 to TRBJ2-7, with D perhaps matching TRBD2 (6 bases). V was cut by 5 bases and J by 1 base, with 9 bases left in between. The CDR3 is 13 amino acids. The germline V gene has CDR1 LNHDA and CDR2 SQIVND (reference sequence).

This chain's CDR3 is CASSGTSGLYNEQFF. The CDR3 DNA is TGTGCCAGCAGTGGGACTAGCGGGCTATACAATGAGCAGTTCTTC. This sequence joins TRBV12-3 or TRBV12-4 and TRBJ2-1; TRBD2 aligns across 12 bases. Trimming took 5 bases from V and 4 from J; bases not matched to a gene: 3. This CDR3 has 15 residues.

The chain joins TRBV20-1 to TRBJ1-2; TRBD1 might be the D (5 bases). The CDR3 extends over 13 amino acids. Germline-derived CDR1 and CDR2 are DFQATT and SNEGSKA (reference sequence). V gave up 3 bases and J gave up 1 base, with 9 bases separating them. CDR3: CSARRGDNYGYTF. The CDR3 coding sequence is TGCAGTGCTAGGAGGGGAGATAACTATGGCTACACCTTC.

This clonotype came up a few times. CDR3 nucleotide sequence: TGTGCCAGCAGCTTTTTCTCCGGACAGACCTACGAGCAGTACTTC. Protein product: CASSFFSGQTYEQYF. The chain carries TRBV11-1 and TRBJ2-7, with D tentatively TRBD1 (6 bases). CDR1 is SGHAT, CDR2 FQDESV, per germline (reference sequence). The CDR3 extends over 15 amino acids. V was clipped by 3 bases and J by 2 bases, with 14 bases between them. Based on the CDR3 plus reference TRBV11-1 and TRBJ2-7, the full variable domain is EAEVAQSPRYKITEKSQAVAFWCDPISGHATLYWYRQILGQGPELLVQFQDESVVDDSQLPKDRFSAERLKGVDSTLKIQPAELGDSAMYLCASSFFSGQTYEQYFGPGTRLTVT.

The chain carries TRBV4-2 and TRBJ2-3; 11 positions match TRBD2. CDR1 is LGHNA, CDR2 YNFKEQ, per germline. With 1 base clipped from V and 4 bases from J, the junction kept 4 bases outside the gene matches. The CDR3 has 16 residues. The CDR3 nucleotides are TGTGCCAGCAGCCAAGGGCTAGCGGGAGGATCAGATACGCAGTATTTT. Its protein is CASSQGLAGGSDTQYF.

This clonotype was found a few times. J is TRBJ2-7 and V is TRBV4-3; D call uncertain. Trimming removed 0 bases from V and 6 bases from J, with 15 bases in between. CDR3 length: 15 amino acids. Germline loops: CDR1 LGHNA, CDR2 YSLEER. The CDR3 reads CASSQDFGRPVEQYF. CDR3 bases: TGCGCCAGCAGCCAAGATTTCGGTCGGCCCGTCGAGCAGTACTTC.

This clonotype was detected only a few times. Relative to the germline gene, one junction end is altered; a read error may explain this. V and J are TRBV20-1 and TRBJ2-3, with 10 positions matching TRBD2. The CDR3 consists of 16 residues. Per germline, CDR1 DFQATT and CDR2 SNEGSKA (reference sequence). For the CDR3, the DNA is TGCTGTGCTAGAGATCGGCTAGCGGGGGGCACAGATACGCAGTATTTT. This translates into CCARDRLAGGTDTQYF.

Notes on this clonotype: One end of the junction varies from germline; a read error may be responsible. The chain couples TRBV20-1 to TRBJ2-1; D ambiguous. Germline V gene sequence: CDR1 DFQATT, CDR2 SNEGSKA (reference sequence). The CDR3 has 13 amino acids. CDR3 in DNA: TGCAGTGCTAGAGATGTGTCGAGGTCTTTGACGGTCTTC. This encodes CSARDVSRSLTVF.

This clonotype was detected ten times or more. The chain combines TRBV6-7 with TRBJ2-7, with 7 bases aligning to TRBD1. TRBV6-7 is an ORF, with its function uncertain. V shed 2 bases and J 6 bases; nucleotides not matched to a gene: 7. The CDR3 contains 14 residues. Here the CDR3 reads CASSYRTGVSEQYF. Here the CDR3 DNA reads TGTGCCAGCAGTTACCGTACAGGGGTGAGCGAGCAGTACTTC.

The V and J genes are TRBV11-2 and TRBJ2-7, with 8 bases identical to TRBD1. The germline V gene has CDR1 SGHAT and CDR2 FQNNGV. V gave up 6 bases and J gave up 6 bases; unmatched junction bases: 7. This CDR3 region has 13 residues. CDR3 bases: TGTGCCAGCAGACAGGGGGGAGTGTCCGAGCAGTACTTC. It codes for CASRQGGVSEQYF.

The rearrangement uses TRBV28 and TRBJ2-7; 8 positions agree with TRBD1. CDR3 length: 15 amino acids. V shed 5 bases, J shed 3 bases, and the junction held 9 bases outside the gene matches. CDR1 is MDHEN, CDR2 SYDVKM, per germline. Here the CDR3 reads CASSTRTGLFYEQYF. The DNA for the CDR3 is TGTGCCAGCAGTACCCGGACAGGGTTGTTCTACGAGCAGTACTTC.

V is TRBV16 and J is TRBJ1-5, with 10 bases lining up with TRBD1. V lost 3 bases, J lost 6 bases, and 5 bases stayed unmatched. The CDR3 covers 15 residues. Looked up from germline, CDR1 is KGHSY and CDR2 is FQNENV. CDR3 bases: TGTGCCAGCAGCCAGTCGGACAGGGGGTTTCAGCCCCAGCATTTT. Its translation is CASSQSDRGFQPQHF.

This clonotype was picked up a small number of times. CDR3: CASSLVGQGMAEAFF. CDR3 in DNA: TGCGCCAGCAGCTTGGTAGGACAGGGTATGGCTGAAGCTTTCTTT. This chain uses TRBV5-1 with TRBJ1-1, with TRBD1 matching 8 bases. CDR1 and CDR2 from the germline V gene are SGHRS and YFSETQ. With V trimmed by 0 bases and J by 6 bases, 7 bases remained unmatched. The CDR3 extends over 15 amino acids.

This clonotype has a handful of counts. The germline gene is not matched at one end of the junction; a read error may be the cause. J is TRBJ2-7 and V is TRBV11-2; D may be TRBD1 or TRBD2 (5 bases each). This CDR3 is 10 amino acids long. CDR1 is SGHAT and CDR2 is FQNNGV in the germline V gene. CDR3 bases: TGTGCCAGCAGCTTCGGGACCCCAGTCTTC. Residues: CASSFGTPVF.

This sequence joins TRBV18 and TRBJ1-5; tentatively, D is TRBD1 (5 bases). Looked up from germline, CDR1 is KGHSH and CDR2 is LQKENI. Trimming shortened V by 1 base and J by 5 bases, and 9 bases separated the two germline ends. This CDR3 region has 14 residues. In DNA form, the CDR3 reads TGTGCCAGCTCACCACTCAGAGGGGATCAGCCCCAGCATTTT. As protein: CASSPLRGDQPQHF.

The V and J genes are TRBV5-1 and TRBJ2-3, with a tentative D call TRBD1 (6 bases). With 4 bases removed from V and 5 bases from J, the gap between germline ends came to 17 bases. The CDR3 is 15 amino acids. The germline gives CDR1 SGHRS, CDR2 YFSETQ. CDR3 sequence (DNA): TGCGCCAGCAGCATACACGGACAGATCAAAGATACGCAGTATTTT. Its protein is CASSIHGQIKDTQYF. Full variable domain (remainder filled in from reference TRBV5-1 and TRBJ2-3): KAGVTQTPRYLIKTRGQQVTLSCSPISGHRSVSWYQQTPGQGLQFLFEYFSETQRNKGNFPGRFSGRQFSNSRSEMNVSTLELGDSALYLCASSIHGQIKDTQYFGPGTRLTVL.

Many counts were recorded for this clonotype. The rearrangement uses TRBV11-2 and TRBJ2-1; perhaps TRBD1 as D (5 bases). V lost 4 bases to trimming and J lost 0 bases, with 13 bases between them. CDR1 is SGHAT and CDR2 is FQNNGV in the germline V gene. The CDR3 extends over 16 amino acids. CDR3 DNA sequence: TGTGCCAGCAGCTCACAGGTCTTTCACTCCTACAATGAGCAGTTCTTC. This encodes CASSSQVFHSYNEQFF.

The chain joins TRBV7-2 to TRBJ2-1; 12 bases align to TRBD2. With 4 bases clipped from V and 4 bases from J, the junction kept 5 bases outside the gene matches. This CDR3 spans 16 amino acids. Looked up from germline, CDR1 is SGHTA and CDR2 is FQGNSA. The CDR3, as DNA: TGTGCCAGCAGCTCAAAGACTAGCGGGGGATACAATGAGCAGTTCTTC. Translated: CASSSKTSGGYNEQFF.

This clonotype was picked up a small number of times. The rearrangement joins TRBV19 to TRBJ2-5; D possibly corresponds to TRBD2 (5 bases). Germline CDR1 and CDR2: LNHDA and SQIVND (reference sequence). Between the trimmed V and J ends, which lost 6 bases and 3 bases, there was a span of 26 bases. The CDR3 covers 18 residues. In DNA, the CDR3 is TGTGCCAGTAGCAGTCGGTTCCCGGACTGGAGAATCGAAGAGACCCAGTACTTC. This translates into CASSSRFPDWRIEETQYF.

This clonotype was found many times. The genes are TRBV12-3 or TRBV12-4 and TRBJ2-7; D not certain. V gave up 5 bases and J gave up 7 bases, with 9 bases separating them. This CDR3 has 11 residues. CDR3 residues: CASSVINEQYF. DNA of the CDR3: TGTGCCAGCAGTGTAATTAATGAGCAGTACTTC.